Below, one TCR beta chain is given with its context. Its antigen has not been determined. One base away there is no much larger clone; base qualities are not given. The germline V gene (reference sequence) gives CDR1 as GTSNPN and CDR2 as SVGIG. The CDR3, cysteine through phenylalanine, is 13 amino acids long. Left in the record is the CDR3 DNA by itself, 39 bases read in frame from the first base. V loses 4 bases of germline sequence and J loses 4 bases, and the interval between the two ends is 14 bases. The data were obtained in a study of CD8 T cells in Susac syndrome (dated by TCRdb to about 2019). With respect to the entire study: Repertoire sequencing was used to test whether CD8+ T cell activation and differentiation in Susac syndrome was antigen driven. CD8+ T cell repertoire clonality was compared between some 13 healthy donors, roughly 14 Susac syndrome patients and 15 multiple sclerosis patients. The investigation overall reported the following: The number of individuals in the TCR sequencing and HLA analysis was recognized as being relatively small.

RNA was extracted using the RNeasy kit, and roughly 0.5 to 1 microgram was reverse transcribed with random hexamers. TCR beta CDR3 regions were amplified with the immunoSEQ multiplex PCR assay covering 54 Vbeta and 13 Jbeta segments. To correct PCR amplification bias, a synthetic template baseline was used for both primer optimization and computational correction. On the authors' methods: Reads were annotated to V, D and J genes per IMGT and analyzed with immunoSEQ Analyzer, keeping only productive sequences. Clonality was computed as one minus Shannon entropy normalized by log2 of the number of productive unique sequences. Public and private clones were assessed among the 100 most prevalent clones of each patient and control. Clones were defined as Susac-specific if absent from the healthy and MS cohorts, from under 1,200 published viral clones and from other ImmuneACCESS disease sequences. TCRdb reran the public reads through fastp at Q25 and MiXCR, keeping productive beta chains. CDR3 protein sequences are deduplicated, and each keeps its most common genes and DNA. The V and J calls shown here were made by TCRdb, not taken from the authors' results. The sample yields tens of thousands of distinct CDR3 sequences; more than 85% were counted once. Roughly 0.58% of the sample belongs to the ten largest clones.

High-throughput TCR beta sequencing profiled peripheral blood CD8+ and CD4+ T cells from healthy donors, Susac syndrome patients and multiple sclerosis patients. The healthy donors served as controls matched for age and sex. Bulk CD8+ and CD4+ T cells were purified by magnetic negative isolation, while CD8+ TEMRA cells were enriched using FACS. Blood was drawn into EDTA tubes, processed within 24 hours, and PBMCs were isolated by density gradient centrifugation. PBMCs intended for TCR sequencing were cryopreserved in liquid nitrogen and were subsequently thawed in a 37 degrees C water bath. Purity of sorted or isolated CD4+, CD8+ and CD8+ TEMRA cells was at least 90%.

The sequence came from a human donor in good health. The chain employs TRBV30 and TRBJ2-7; matching of 6 bases hints at TRBD2 as the D gene. Sequenced sample: CD8+ T cells from PBMCs. The bases are TGTGCCTGGAACGGGGGAGGAATTTACGAGCAGTACTTC. This codes for CAWNGGGIYEQYF.